This TCR beta chain was sequenced for a study of cytomegalovirus exposure and HLA in healthy donors. About the research overall: Earlier, some 180 million T cells were analyzed, and more than 100 million unique TCR beta sequences were found among them.

PCR was performed using 60 Vbeta and 13 Jbeta primers. Assay: immunoSEQ multiplex PCR; the TCRdb copy retains only in-frame clones and omits some. The sample contains approximately 59,000 clones, 60% to 80% of which appear only once. The CDR3 sequence is 14 residues long. Germline loops: CDR1 SEHNR, CDR2 FQNEAQ (reference sequence). J gave up 2 bases and V 5 bases, and 5 bases lay outside the gene matches. Study-level findings and limits: In a later analysis, HLA-associated TCR beta chains were more clonally expanded than equally common others. The study designated 150 or so TCR beta chains cytomegalovirus-associated.

Concerning this clone: Its antigen remains unknown.

V is TRBV7-9 and J is TRBJ2-7; 8 positions match TRBD2. Sequencing was carried out using PBMCs. The sequence derives from a man between 35 and 55 years old in good health and CMV-seropositive. This CDR3 reads CASSLLAETYEQYF. For the CDR3, the DNA is TGTGCCAGCAGCCTACTAGCGGAAACCTACGAGCAGTACTTC.